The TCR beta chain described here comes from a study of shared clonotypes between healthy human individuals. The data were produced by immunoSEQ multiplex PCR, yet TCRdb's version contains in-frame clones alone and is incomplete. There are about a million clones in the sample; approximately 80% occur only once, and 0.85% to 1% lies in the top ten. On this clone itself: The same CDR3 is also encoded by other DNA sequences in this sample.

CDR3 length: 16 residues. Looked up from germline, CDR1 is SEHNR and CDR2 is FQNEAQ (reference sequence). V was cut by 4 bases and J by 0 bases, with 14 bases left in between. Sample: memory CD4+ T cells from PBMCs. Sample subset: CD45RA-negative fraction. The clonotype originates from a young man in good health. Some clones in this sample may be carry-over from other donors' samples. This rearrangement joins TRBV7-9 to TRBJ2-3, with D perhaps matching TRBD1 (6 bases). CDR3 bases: TGTGCCAGCAGCTCATTCGACAGGTTTAGCACAGATACGCAGTATTTT. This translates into CASSSFDRFSTDTQYF.